Below are 15 T cell receptor beta chains sequenced from a single sample in a study of blood T cell repertoires in COVID-19. The protocol was immunoSEQ multiplex PCR, while the TCRdb copy is restricted to in-frame clones and leaves out a portion. The sample lists about 260,000 clones, 80% to 90% seen once, with roughly 1.6% in the top ten. What was sequenced was peripheral blood. These receptors were obtained from a woman in her 40s who had recovered from COVID-19.

The rearrangement links TRBV5-1 to TRBJ1-4; D not certain. Germline V lookup: CDR1 SGHRS, CDR2 YFSETQ. This CDR3 spans 14 amino acids. V was pared by 2 bases and J by 6 bases, with 11 bases between. For the CDR3, the DNA is TGCGCCAGCAGCTTAACGGAGACCGATGAAAAACTGTTTTTT. Translated, it gives CASSLTETDEKLFF.

The chain employs TRBV4-1 and TRBJ1-3; D gene ambiguous. CDR3 length: 16 amino acids. V gave up 0 bases and J gave up 2 bases, with 11 bases separating them. Germline CDR1 MGHRA, CDR2 YSYEKL. Here the CDR3 reads CASSQEPPVAGNTIYF. CDR3 nucleotide sequence: TGCGCCAGCAGCCAAGAGCCCCCGGTTGCTGGAAACACCATATATTTT.

V is TRBV18 and J is TRBJ1-3; 7 nucleotides align to TRBD1. Germline V gene sequence: CDR1 KGHSH, CDR2 LQKENI. V trimming: 4 bases; J trimming: 1 base; junction bases outside the gene matches: 4. The CDR3 spans 15 residues. The CDR3 nucleotides are TGTGCCAGCTCACAAAGGGACAGTTCTGGAAACACCATATATTTT. Encoded protein: CASSQRDSSGNTIYF.

The chain couples TRBV6-4 to TRBJ1-2; 7 bases match TRBD1. The J segment lost 3 bases and the V segment lost 4 bases, leaving 2 bases of the junction unmatched. Germline assignment: CDR1 MRHNA and CDR2 SNTAGT. The CDR3 length is 13 residues. CDR3 DNA: TGTGCCAGCAGTGGTCAGGGGGACTATGGCTACACCTTC. This sequence encodes CASSGQGDYGYTF.

The V and J genes are TRBV2 and TRBJ2-5, with a possible D match to TRBD1 (5 bases). The length of the CDR3 is 11 residues. V lost 9 bases, J lost 5 bases, and 10 bases lay in between. CDR1 is SNHLY and CDR2 is FYNNEI in the germline V gene. CDR3 coding DNA: TGTGCCAGAGGGGTTCGGGAGACCCAGTACTTC. This codes for CARGVRETQYF.

The rearrangement links TRBV9 to TRBJ2-7, with TRBD2 identical over 9 bases. V was pared by 4 bases and J by 3 bases, with 14 bases of the junction left unmatched. Looked up from germline, CDR1 is SGDLS and CDR2 is YYNGEE. The CDR3 is 17 residues long. CDR3 DNA sequence: TGTGCCAGCAGCCCCAGACTAGCGGACCATTATTTCTACGAGCAGTACTTC. Residues: CASSPRLADHYFYEQYF.

This clone has a single count. J is TRBJ1-4 and V is TRBV19, with 8 positions matching TRBD1. The CDR3 has 14 amino acids. The V segment lost 3 bases and the J segment 8 bases; nucleotides outside the gene matches: 5. CDR1 and CDR2 from the germline V gene are LNHDA and SQIVND (reference sequence). The CDR3 region is CASSIRGLGEKLFF. CDR3 bases: TGTGCCAGTAGTATCAGGGGGCTCGGAGAAAAACTGTTTTTT.

This chain connects TRBV2 to TRBJ2-5; the D gene is possibly TRBD2 (6 bases). Germline V lookup: CDR1 SNHLY, CDR2 FYNNEI. The V end was cut by 7 bases, the J end by 0 bases, with 12 bases between. This CDR3 region has 14 residues. CDR3 nucleotide sequence: TGTGCCAGCATAGGCGGGGAATACCAAGAGACCCAGTACTTC. Translated, it gives CASIGGEYQETQYF.

The chain couples TRBV6-5 to TRBJ1-2; 7 nucleotides line up with TRBD1. Germline V gives CDR1 MNHEY, CDR2 SVGAGI. The CDR3 runs 11 residues. V lost 10 bases to trimming and J lost 5 bases; unmatched junction nucleotides: 4. Here the CDR3 DNA reads TGTGCCACGGACAGGAGATATGGCTACACCTTC. Translating it yields CATDRRYGYTF.

This chain connects TRBV5-5 to TRBJ1-3; D remains unclear. V was shortened by 0 bases and J by 0 bases, with 7 bases between the two germline ends. The germline V gene has CDR1 SGHKS and CDR2 YYEKEE (reference sequence). The CDR3 has 15 amino acids. The CDR3 DNA reads TGTGCCAGCAGCTTGGAGACGGGCTCTGGAAACACCATATATTTT. Translation gives CASSLETGSGNTIYF.

The CDR3 DNA follows: TGCGCCAGCAGTTCCGTGGGGGCGTCCTACGAGCAGTACTTC. Amino acids: CASSSVGASYEQYF. V and J are TRBV5-1 and TRBJ2-7, with D tentatively TRBD1 (6 bases). The germline V gene has CDR1 SGHRS and CDR2 YFSETQ. The V end was cut by 5 bases, the J end by 1 base, with 13 bases between. The length of the CDR3 is 14 residues.

This chain uses TRBV7-2 with TRBJ2-7, with TRBD1 identical over 7 bases. Germline trimming cut 4 bases from V and 0 bases from J; bases unmatched to any gene: 6. Germline V gene lookup returns CDR1 SGHTA and CDR2 FQGNSA. The CDR3 is 15 amino acids. CDR3 bases: TGTGCCAGCAGCTACAGGGGCCCCATCTCCTACGAGCAGTACTTC. Protein product: CASSYRGPISYEQYF.

This clone has only one observation. CDR3 loop: CASSLVGGGGNEKLFF. CDR3 DNA sequence: TGTGCCAGCAGCTTAGTAGGCGGGGGCGGTAATGAAAAACTGTTTTTT. The chain carries TRBV7-2 and TRBJ1-4; D is perhaps TRBD1 (6 bases). The CDR3 totals 16 residues. Germline V gene sequence: CDR1 SGHTA, CDR2 FQGNSA. Trimming left V 1 base short and J 4 bases short, with 13 bases between.

This clone was detected only a few times. The J gene is TRBJ2-5, the V gene TRBV2; 12 bases match TRBD2. After removal of 7 bases from V and 6 bases from J, the junction contained 15 bases not matched to a gene. Germline CDR1 reads SNHLY; CDR2 reads FYNNEI. The CDR3 has 17 amino acids. The CDR3 DNA sequence: TGTGCCAGCATTAAATCCACGGGACTAGCGGGCGGGAAGACCCAGTACTTC. Residues: CASIKSTGLAGGKTQYF.

This clone was seen a single time. The chain links TRBV10-1 to TRBJ2-7; TRBD1 is a possible D gene (6 bases). The CDR3 is 14 residues long. Trimming cost V 0 bases and J 5 bases, with 11 bases left between them. Germline CDR1 and CDR2: WNHNN and SYGVQD (reference sequence). The CDR3 protein is CASSESGDRHEQYF. CDR3 nucleotides: TGCGCCAGCAGTGAGTCCGGAGACAGGCACGAGCAGTACTTC.